This T cell receptor (beta chain) was profiled in a study of T cells after yellow fever vaccination. Study context: Low-cell-number fractions underwent preparation using SMART-Seq v4 Ultra Low Input.

Template switching by 5'RACE produced TCR cDNA, adding a universal primer site and UMIs. TCRdb processed the 5' RACE reads anew with MiXCR; each CDR3 protein has one entry. The sample shows about 310,000 distinct CDR3 sequences, roughly 4% of them seen only once. This CDR3 is 12 amino acids long. Germline loops: CDR1 MNHNY, CDR2 SVGAGI (reference sequence). The germline V and J ends were trimmed by 5 bases and 2 bases, with 7 bases remaining between them. The sequencing used PBMCs, collected on the day of the yellow fever booster vaccination. This TCR derives from a man younger than 35 who received the YFV17D yellow fever vaccine. The chain links TRBV6-6 to TRBJ2-7; D might be TRBD1 (6 bases). The DNA for the CDR3 is TGTGCCAGCAGTGACAGGCCCTACGAGCAGTACTTC. It yields the protein CASSDRPYEQYF.